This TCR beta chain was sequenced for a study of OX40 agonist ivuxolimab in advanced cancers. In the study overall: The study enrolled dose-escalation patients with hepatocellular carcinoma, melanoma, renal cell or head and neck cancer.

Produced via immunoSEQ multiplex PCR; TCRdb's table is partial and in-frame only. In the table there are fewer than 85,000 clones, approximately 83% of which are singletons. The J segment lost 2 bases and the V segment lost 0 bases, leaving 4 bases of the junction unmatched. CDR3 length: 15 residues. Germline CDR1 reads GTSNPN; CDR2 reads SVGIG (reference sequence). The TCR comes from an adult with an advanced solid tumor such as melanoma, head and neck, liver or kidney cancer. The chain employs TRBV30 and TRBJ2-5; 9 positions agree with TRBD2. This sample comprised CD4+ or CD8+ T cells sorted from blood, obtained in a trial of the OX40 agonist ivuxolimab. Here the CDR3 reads CAWSVRLAVQETQYF. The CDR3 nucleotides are TGTGCCTGGAGTGTACGACTAGCGGTTCAAGAGACCCAGTACTTC.